This T cell receptor beta chain derives from a study of cytomegalovirus exposure and HLA in healthy donors (dated by TCRdb to 2017 to 2019). A note on the overall study: According to a later analysis, one platform produced both the roughly 120 validation repertoires and the roughly 660 repertoires of the first cohort. The study aimed to test whether signatures of past pathogen exposure could be identified by cataloging public T cell receptors. Along with the approximately 650-subject first cohort, a separate validation cohort of over a hundred different subjects was used. To predict cytomegalovirus infection status, the study brought together high-throughput TCR immunosequencing, statistical association of individual TCRs with disease status, and machine learning.

The donors were included in the validation cohort of 100 to 150 subjects, a group kept apart from the approximately 700-subject first cohort. Unmatched junction bases come to 2, with V trimmed by 4 bases and J by 3 bases. The CDR3 numbers 15 residues from cysteine through phenylalanine. The entry retains the CDR3 DNA only, 45 bases that are in frame from base 1. CDR1 is given as MDHEN and CDR2 as SYDVKM, both from the germline V gene. Libraries were built with the immunoSEQ multiplex PCR assay. The study's own analysis went as follows. A statistical classification framework was built to diagnose cytomegalovirus status from the catalog of TCR beta chain sequences. The clones in this table, taken by TCRdb from immuneACCESS, are in-frame only. Not every clone is retained; where verified, under half of the shortfall comes from an unresolved V gene, and the cause of the rest is unknown. That table furnishes V, J and clone size, whereas the DNA furnished D and trimming. This sample lists 160,000 or so clones; approximately 90% were detected once. 2.5% to 3% of the sample lies in the top ten.

Regarding this clone: Which antigen it targets is not known. Qualities for individual bases were not recorded, and no much larger clone is one base off.

The investigation overall reported the following: In the study, around 160 TCR beta chains were listed as associated with cytomegalovirus. It was suggested by the authors that the approach could potentially be generalized to other disease states and immunological phenotypes. Three of the identified cytomegalovirus-associated TCR beta chains were confirmed in vitro to be specific for cytomegalovirus antigens. Cytomegalovirus status was reported to be diagnosed by the classifier with high specificity and sensitivity in both the original and validation cohorts. A later analysis lacked HLA typing for the validation cohort, so it scored co-occurrence in that cohort across all 130 or so repertoires. Across donors, most TCR sequences were observed very rarely, whereas some public TCRs were present in many individuals. Of the cluster scores, about 94% were above 0 in a later analysis, which found that TCRs clustered in the first cohort also tended to co-occur in the 110 or so validation repertoires.

The rearranged chain carries TRBV28 and TRBJ2-3; the junction holds 12 bases that match TRBD1. This receptor was identified in a man aged 18 to 30 in good health and CMV-seronegative. The specimen sequenced was PBMCs. The bases are TGTGCCAGCAGTTGGGACAGGGGGCGGACAGATACGCAGTATTTT. It specifies CASSWDRGRTDTQYF.